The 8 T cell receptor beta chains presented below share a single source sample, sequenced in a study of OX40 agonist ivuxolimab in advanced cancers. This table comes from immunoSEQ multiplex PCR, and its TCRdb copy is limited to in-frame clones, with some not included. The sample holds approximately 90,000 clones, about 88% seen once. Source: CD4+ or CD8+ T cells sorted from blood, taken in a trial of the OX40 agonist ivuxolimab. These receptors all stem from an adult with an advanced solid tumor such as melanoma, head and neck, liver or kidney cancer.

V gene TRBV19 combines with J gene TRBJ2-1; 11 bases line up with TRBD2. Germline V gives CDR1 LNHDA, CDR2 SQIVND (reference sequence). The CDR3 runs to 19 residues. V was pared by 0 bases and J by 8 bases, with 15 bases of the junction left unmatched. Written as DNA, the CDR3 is TGTGCCAGTAGTATAGATCGGGTGCCACTAGCGGGGGAATTCGATGAGCAGTTCTTC. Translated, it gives CASSIDRVPLAGEFDEQFF.

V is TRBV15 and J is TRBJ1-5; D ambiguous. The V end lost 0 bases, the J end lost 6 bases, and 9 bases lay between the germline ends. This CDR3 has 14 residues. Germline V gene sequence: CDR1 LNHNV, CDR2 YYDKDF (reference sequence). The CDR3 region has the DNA TGTGCCACCAGCAGAGATCGTCGGGGTCAGCCCCAGCATTTT. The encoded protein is CATSRDRRGQPQHF.

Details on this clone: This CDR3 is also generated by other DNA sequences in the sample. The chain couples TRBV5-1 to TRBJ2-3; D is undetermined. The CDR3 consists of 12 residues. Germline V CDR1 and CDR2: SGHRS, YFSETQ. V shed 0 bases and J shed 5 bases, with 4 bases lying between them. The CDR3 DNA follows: TGCGCCAGCAGCTTGGTCGTAGATACGCAGTATTTT. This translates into CASSLVVDTQYF.

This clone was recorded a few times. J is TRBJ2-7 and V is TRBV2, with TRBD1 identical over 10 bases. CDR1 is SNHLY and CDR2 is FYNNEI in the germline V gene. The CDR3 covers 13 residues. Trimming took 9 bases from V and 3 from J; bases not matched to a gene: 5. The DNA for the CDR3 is TGTGCCAGTCTCCGGGACAGGGGCTACGAGCAGTACTTC. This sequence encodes CASLRDRGYEQYF.

The chain's CDR3 is CASSPRDEAEAFF. The DNA of the CDR3 is TGCGCCAGCAGCCCTAGGGACGAGGCTGAAGCTTTCTTT. The chain carries TRBV4-3 and TRBJ1-1; maybe TRBD1 (5 bases). V was trimmed by 4 bases and J by 6 bases, leaving 12 bases between them. The CDR3 is 13 amino acids. Germline lookup yields CDR1 LGHNA and CDR2 YSLEER.

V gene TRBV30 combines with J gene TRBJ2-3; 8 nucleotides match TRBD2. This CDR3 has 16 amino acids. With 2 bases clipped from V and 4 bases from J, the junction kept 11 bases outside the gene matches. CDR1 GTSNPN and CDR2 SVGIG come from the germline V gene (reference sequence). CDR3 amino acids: CAWSRLRGVRSDTQYF. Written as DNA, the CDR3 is TGTGCCTGGAGTAGGCTGCGGGGGGTTAGGTCAGATACGCAGTATTTT.

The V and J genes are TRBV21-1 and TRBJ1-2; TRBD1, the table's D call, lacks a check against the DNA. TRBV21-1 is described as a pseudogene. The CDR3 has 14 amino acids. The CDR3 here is CASRGTDPNYGYTF. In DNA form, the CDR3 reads TGTGCCAGCAGAGGGACAGACCCTAACTATGGCTACACCTTC.

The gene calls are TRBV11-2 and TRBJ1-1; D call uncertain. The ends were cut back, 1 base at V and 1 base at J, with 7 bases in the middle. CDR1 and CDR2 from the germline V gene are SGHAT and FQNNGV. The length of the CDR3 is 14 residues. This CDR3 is CASSLGAENTEAFF. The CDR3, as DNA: TGTGCCAGCAGCTTAGGGGCGGAGAACACTGAAGCTTTCTTT.